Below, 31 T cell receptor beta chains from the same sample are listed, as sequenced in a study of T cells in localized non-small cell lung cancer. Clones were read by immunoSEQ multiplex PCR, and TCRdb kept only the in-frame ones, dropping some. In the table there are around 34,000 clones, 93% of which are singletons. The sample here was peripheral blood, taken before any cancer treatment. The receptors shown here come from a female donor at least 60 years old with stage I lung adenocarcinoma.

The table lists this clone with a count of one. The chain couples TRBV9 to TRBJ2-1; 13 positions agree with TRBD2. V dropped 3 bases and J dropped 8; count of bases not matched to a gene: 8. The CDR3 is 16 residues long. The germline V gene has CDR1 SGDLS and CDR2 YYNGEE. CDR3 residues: CASSASGTSGNYEQFF. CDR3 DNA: TGTGCCAGCAGCGCCTCCGGGACTAGCGGGAACTATGAGCAGTTCTTC.

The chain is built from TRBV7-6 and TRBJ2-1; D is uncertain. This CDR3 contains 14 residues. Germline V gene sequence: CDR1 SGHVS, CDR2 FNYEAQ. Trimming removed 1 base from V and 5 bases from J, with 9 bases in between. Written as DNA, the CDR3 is TGTGCCAGCAGCTTAGGTGTAGGGAACAATGAGCAGTTCTTC. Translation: CASSLGVGNNEQFF.

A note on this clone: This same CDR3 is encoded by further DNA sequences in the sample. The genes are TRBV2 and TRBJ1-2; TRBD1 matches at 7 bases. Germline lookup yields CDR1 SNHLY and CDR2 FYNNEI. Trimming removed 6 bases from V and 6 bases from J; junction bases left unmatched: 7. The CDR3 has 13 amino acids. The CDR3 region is CASRSGQSDGYTF. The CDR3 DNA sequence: TGTGCCAGCAGGTCGGGACAGTCAGATGGCTACACCTTC.

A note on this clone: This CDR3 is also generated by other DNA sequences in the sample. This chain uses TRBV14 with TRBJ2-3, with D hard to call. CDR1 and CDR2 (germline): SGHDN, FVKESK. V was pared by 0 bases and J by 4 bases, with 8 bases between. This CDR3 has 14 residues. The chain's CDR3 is CASSQDRSADTQYF. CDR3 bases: TGTGCCAGCAGCCAAGATAGGTCGGCAGATACGCAGTATTTT.

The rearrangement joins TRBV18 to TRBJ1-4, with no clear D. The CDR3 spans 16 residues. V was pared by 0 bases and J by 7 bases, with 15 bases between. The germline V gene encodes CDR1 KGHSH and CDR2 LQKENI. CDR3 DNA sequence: TGTGCCAGCTCACCACCGCGGGGTCTAATAAGTGAAAAACTGTTTTTT. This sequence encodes CASSPPRGLISEKLFF.

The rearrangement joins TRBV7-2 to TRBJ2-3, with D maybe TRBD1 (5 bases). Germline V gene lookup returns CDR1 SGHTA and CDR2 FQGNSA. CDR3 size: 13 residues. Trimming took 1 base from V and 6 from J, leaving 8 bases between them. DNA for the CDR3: TGTGCCAGCAGCTTAGAGGGGTGGGATACGCAGTATTTT. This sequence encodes CASSLEGWDTQYF.

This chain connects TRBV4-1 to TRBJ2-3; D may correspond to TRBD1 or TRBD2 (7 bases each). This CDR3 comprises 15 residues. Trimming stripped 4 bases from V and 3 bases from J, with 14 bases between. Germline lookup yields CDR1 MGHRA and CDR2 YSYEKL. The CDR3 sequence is CASSLGQGGTDTQYF. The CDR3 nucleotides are TGCGCCAGCAGCCTCGGGCAGGGGGGGACAGATACGCAGTATTTT.

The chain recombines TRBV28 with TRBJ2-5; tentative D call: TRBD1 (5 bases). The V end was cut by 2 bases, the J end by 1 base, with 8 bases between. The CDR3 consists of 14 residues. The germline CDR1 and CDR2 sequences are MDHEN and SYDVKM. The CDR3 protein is CASSLGAAQETQYF. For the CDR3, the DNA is TGTGCCAGCAGTTTAGGGGCGGCCCAAGAGACCCAGTACTTC.

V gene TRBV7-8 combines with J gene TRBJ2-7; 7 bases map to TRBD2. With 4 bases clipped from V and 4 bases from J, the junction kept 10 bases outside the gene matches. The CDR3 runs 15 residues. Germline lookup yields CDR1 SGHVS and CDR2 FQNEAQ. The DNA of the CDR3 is TGTGCCAGCAGCTGGGACTACAGTCGCACATACGAGCAGTACGTC. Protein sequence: CASSWDYSRTYEQYV.

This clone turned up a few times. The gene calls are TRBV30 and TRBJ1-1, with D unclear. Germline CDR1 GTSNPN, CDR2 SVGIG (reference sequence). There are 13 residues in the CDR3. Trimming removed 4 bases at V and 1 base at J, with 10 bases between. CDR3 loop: CAWTPAPNTEAFF. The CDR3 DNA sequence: TGTGCCTGGACTCCCGCCCCGAACACTGAAGCTTTCTTT.

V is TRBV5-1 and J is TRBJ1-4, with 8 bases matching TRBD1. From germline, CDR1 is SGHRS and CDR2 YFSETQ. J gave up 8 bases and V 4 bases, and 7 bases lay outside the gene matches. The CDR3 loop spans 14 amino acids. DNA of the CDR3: TGCGCCAGCAGCCGTACAGGGGGTGTGGAAAAACTGTTTTTT. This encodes CASSRTGGVEKLFF.

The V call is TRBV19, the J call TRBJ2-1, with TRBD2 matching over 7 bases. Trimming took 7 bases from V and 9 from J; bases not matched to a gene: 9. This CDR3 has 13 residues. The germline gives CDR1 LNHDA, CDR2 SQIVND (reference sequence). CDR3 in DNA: TGTGCCAGTATCGGGGGGACTCGCGGTGAGCAGTTCTTC. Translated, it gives CASIGGTRGEQFF.

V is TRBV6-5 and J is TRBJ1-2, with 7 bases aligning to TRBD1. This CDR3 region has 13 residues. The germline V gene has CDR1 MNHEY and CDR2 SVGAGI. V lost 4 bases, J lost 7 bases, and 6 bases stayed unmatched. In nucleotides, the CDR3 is TGTGCCAGCAGTTGGGGACAGCGAGCTGGCTACACCTTC. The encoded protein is CASSWGQRAGYTF.

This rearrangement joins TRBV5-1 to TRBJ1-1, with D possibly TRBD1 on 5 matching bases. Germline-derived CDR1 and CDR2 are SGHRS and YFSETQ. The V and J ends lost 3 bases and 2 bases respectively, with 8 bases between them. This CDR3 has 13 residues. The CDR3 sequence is CASSWGENTEAFF. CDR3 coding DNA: TGCGCCAGCAGCTGGGGGGAAAACACTGAAGCTTTCTTT.

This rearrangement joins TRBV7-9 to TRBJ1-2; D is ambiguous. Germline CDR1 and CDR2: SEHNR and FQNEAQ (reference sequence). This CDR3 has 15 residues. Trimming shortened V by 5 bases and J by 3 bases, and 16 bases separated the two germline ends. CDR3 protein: CASSRSGTRDYGYTF. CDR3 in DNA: TGTGCCAGCAGCCGATCCGGTACAAGGGACTATGGCTACACCTTC.

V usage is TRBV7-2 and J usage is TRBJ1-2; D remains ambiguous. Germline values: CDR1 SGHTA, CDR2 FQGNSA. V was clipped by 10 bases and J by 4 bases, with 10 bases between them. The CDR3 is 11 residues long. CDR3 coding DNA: TGTGCCACTCGGGAAGGCTATGGCTACACCTTC. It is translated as CATREGYGYTF.

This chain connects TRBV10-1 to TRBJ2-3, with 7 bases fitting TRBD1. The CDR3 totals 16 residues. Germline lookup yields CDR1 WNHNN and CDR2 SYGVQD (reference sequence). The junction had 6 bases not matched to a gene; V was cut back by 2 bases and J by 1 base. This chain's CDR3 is CASSESRGPGTDTQYF. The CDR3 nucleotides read TGCGCCAGCAGTGAGAGTAGGGGGCCGGGCACAGATACGCAGTATTTT.

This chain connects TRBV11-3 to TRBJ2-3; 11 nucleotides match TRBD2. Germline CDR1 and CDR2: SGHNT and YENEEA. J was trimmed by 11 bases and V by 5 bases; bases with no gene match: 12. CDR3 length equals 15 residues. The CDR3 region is CASSPDRSSGGVQYF. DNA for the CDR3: TGTGCCAGCAGCCCGGATAGGAGTAGCGGGGGGGTGCAGTATTTT.

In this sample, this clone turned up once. The CDR3 loop is CASSLGVGPEETQYF. The CDR3 bases are TGCGCCAGCAGCTTGGGCGTGGGGCCTGAAGAGACCCAGTACTTC. V is TRBV5-1 and J is TRBJ2-5, with D possibly TRBD1 on 5 matching bases. Germline-derived CDR1 and CDR2 are SGHRS and YFSETQ. Trimming cost V 0 bases and J 3 bases, with 12 bases left between them. This CDR3 is built from 15 residues. The full variable domain, its missing parts supplied by reference TRBV5-1 and TRBJ2-5, is KAGVTQTPRYLIKTRGQQVTLSCSPISGHRSVSWYQQTPGQGLQFLFEYFSETQRNKGNFPGRFSGRQFSNSRSEMNVSTLELGDSALYLCASSLGVGPEETQYFGPGTRLLVL.

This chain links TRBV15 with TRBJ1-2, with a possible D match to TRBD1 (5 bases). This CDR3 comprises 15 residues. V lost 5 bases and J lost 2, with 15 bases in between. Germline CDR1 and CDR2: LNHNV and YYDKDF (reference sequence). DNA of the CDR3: TGTGCCACCAGCCGACGACATGAGGGGAACTATGGCTACACCTTC. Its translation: CATSRRHEGNYGYTF.

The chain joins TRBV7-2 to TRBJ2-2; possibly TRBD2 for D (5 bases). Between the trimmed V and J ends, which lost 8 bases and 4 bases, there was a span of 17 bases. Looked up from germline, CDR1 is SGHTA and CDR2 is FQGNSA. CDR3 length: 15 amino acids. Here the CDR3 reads CASRGEGTFTGELFF. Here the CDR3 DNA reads TGTGCCAGCCGCGGTGAGGGCACGTTCACCGGGGAGCTGTTTTTT.

The CDR3 DNA reads TGTGCCAGCAGCTCCGTCACACGTATGAACACTGAAGCTTTCTTT. This gives the protein CASSSVTRMNTEAFF. This chain connects TRBV7-2 to TRBJ1-1; D not certain. The CDR3 sequence is 15 residues long. V was pared by 4 bases and J by 0 bases, with 12 bases between. The germline gives CDR1 SGHTA, CDR2 FQGNSA. The full variable domain, in which reference TRBV7-2 and TRBJ1-1 provide the parts outside the CDR3, is GAGVSQSPSNKVTEKGKDVELRCDPISGHTALYWYRQSLGQGLEFLIYFQGNSAPDKSGLPSDRFSAERTGGSVSTLTIQRTQQEDSAVYLCASSSVTRMNTEAFFGQGTRLTVV.

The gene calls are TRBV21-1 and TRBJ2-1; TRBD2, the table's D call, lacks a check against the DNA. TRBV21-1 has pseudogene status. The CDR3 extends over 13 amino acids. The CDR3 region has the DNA TGTGCCAGCAGCAAAAAGGGGGGGAATGAGCAGTTCTTC. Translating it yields CASSKKGGNEQFF.

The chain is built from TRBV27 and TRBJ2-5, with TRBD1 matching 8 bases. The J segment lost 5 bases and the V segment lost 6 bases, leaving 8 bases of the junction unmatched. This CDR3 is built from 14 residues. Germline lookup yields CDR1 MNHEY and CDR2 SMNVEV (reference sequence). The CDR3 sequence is CASSEPGGSETQYF. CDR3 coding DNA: TGTGCCAGCAGCGAGCCAGGGGGCTCGGAGACCCAGTACTTC.

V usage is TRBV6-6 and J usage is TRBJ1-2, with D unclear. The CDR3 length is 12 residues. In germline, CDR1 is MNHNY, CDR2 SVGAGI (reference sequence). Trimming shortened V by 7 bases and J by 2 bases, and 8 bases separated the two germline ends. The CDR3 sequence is CASISDNYGYTF. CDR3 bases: TGTGCCAGCATCTCGGACAACTATGGCTACACCTTC.

In nucleotides, the CDR3 is TGTGCCAGCAGCTTGGGGCACCCCGGGAGCACTGAAGCTTTCTTT. Translated, it gives CASSLGHPGSTEAFF. The chain employs TRBV5-6 and TRBJ1-1; D not resolved. Trimming took off 0 bases at V and 4 bases at J, with 13 bases between the two ends. Germline values: CDR1 SGHDT, CDR2 YYEEEE. The CDR3 is 15 residues long. Combining the CDR3 with reference TRBV5-6 and TRBJ1-1 gives the whole variable domain DAGVTQSPTHLIKTRGQQVTLRCSPKSGHDTVSWYQQALGQGPQFIFQYYEEEERQRGNFPDRFSGHQFPNYSSELNVNALLLGDSALYLCASSLGHPGSTEAFFGQGTRLTVV.

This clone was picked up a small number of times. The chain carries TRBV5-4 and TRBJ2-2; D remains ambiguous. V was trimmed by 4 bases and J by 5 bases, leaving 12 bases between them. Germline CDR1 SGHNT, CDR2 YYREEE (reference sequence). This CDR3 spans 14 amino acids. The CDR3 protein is CASSPEVFTGELFF. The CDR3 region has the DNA TGTGCCAGCAGCCCCGAGGTTTTTACCGGGGAGCTGTTTTTT.

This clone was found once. CDR3 DNA sequence: TGCGCCAGCAGCTATGAGGGGACAGATACGCAGTATTTT. It codes for CASSYEGTDTQYF. This chain uses TRBV5-1 with TRBJ2-3; perhaps D is TRBD1 or TRBD2 (5 bases each). Germline-derived CDR1 and CDR2 are SGHRS and YFSETQ. This CDR3 has 13 amino acids. V was clipped by 3 bases and J by 3 bases, with 8 bases between them. The full variable domain, completed using reference TRBV5-1 and TRBJ2-3, is KAGVTQTPRYLIKTRGQQVTLSCSPISGHRSVSWYQQTPGQGLQFLFEYFSETQRNKGNFPGRFSGRQFSNSRSEMNVSTLELGDSALYLCASSYEGTDTQYFGPGTRLTVL.

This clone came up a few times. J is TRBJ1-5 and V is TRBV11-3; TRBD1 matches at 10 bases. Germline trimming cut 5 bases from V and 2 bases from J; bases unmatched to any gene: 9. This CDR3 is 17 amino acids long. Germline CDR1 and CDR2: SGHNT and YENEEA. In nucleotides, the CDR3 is TGTGCCAGCAGCCCCGGGACAGGGGAATACGGCAATCAGCCCCAGCATTTT. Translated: CASSPGTGEYGNQPQHF.

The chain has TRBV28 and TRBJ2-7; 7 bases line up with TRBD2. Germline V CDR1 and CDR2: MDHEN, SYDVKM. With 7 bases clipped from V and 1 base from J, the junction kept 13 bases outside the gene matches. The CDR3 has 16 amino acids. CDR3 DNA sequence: TGTGCCAGCAACTCTCCGGGGGGAGAAGGATCCTACGAGCAGTACTTC. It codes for CASNSPGGEGSYEQYF.

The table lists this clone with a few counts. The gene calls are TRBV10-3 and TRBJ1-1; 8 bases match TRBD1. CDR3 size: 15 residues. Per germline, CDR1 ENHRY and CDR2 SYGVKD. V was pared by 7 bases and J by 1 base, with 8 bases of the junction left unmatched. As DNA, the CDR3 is TGTGCCATCATAGGACAGGGAGCGGGGAACACTGAAGCTTTCTTT. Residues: CAIIGQGAGNTEAFF.